The clone carrying this TCR beta chain appeared many times. Antigen specificity is unknown. HTBI primers from iRepertoire and Arm-PCR of CDR3 regions yielded the TCR beta libraries. TCRdb reanalysed the multiplex PCR reads using MiXCR and keeps one entry per CDR3 protein. The sample contains hundreds of thousands of distinct CDR3 sequences, 18% of which appear only once. Time point described: newly diagnosed GD, antithyroid drugs for less than 3 months. PBMC RNA was the source of the TCR library. As a group, patients came from one endocrinology department in Xi'an, China. With 6 bases removed from V and 7 bases from J, the gap between germline ends came to 13 bases. The CDR3 extends over 12 amino acids. Germline lookup yields CDR1 DFQATT and CDR2 SNEGSKA (reference sequence). The data were obtained in a study of regulatory T cells in long-lasting Graves disease. The study's findings and limits: There were preferences for TRBV28, TRBJ1-2 and TRBJ2-5 in persistent disease. More public clonotypes were shared by persistent patients (under 3,000) than by new patients (roughly 930).

The source is a female donor with Graves disease. The chain has TRBV20-1 and TRBJ2-1; tentatively, D is TRBD2 (5 bases). The specimen comprised peripheral blood mononuclear cells (PBMCs), sampled at new diagnosis, from a patient treated with antithyroid drugs. In DNA form, the CDR3 reads TGCAGTGCATCTGGACTGTCGAATGAGCAGTTCTTC. Its protein product is CSASGLSNEQFF.